This TCR beta chain came from a study of cytomegalovirus exposure and HLA in healthy donors. The study ran its PCR with 60 Vbeta and 13 Jbeta primers. The repertoire was sequenced with immunoSEQ multiplex PCR; TCRdb's copy has only in-frame clones and lacks some. In the table there are under 150,000 clones, about three quarters of which are singletons. Germline loops: CDR1 ENHRY, CDR2 SYGVKD. The ends lost 10 bases at V and 8 bases at J; junction bases unmatched: 18. The CDR3 spans 17 residues. The chain is built from TRBV10-3 and TRBJ2-1; 12 bases line up with TRBD1. Input material: PBMCs. The receptor was derived from a woman younger than 45 in good health and CMV-seropositive. CDR3 loop: CATSGSAGTGGSDEQFF. The CDR3 DNA sequence: TGTGCCACGTCGGGAAGTGCCGGGACAGGGGGCTCGGATGAGCAGTTCTTC.